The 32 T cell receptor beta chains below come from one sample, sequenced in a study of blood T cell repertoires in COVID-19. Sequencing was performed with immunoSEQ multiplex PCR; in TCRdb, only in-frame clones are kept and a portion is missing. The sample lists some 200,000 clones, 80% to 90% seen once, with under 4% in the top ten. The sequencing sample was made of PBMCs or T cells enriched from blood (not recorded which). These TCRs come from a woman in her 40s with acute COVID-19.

The DNA of the CDR3 is TGTGCCAGCAGCTTAGAGGGAGGACACGAGCAGTACTTC. It translates to CASSLEGGHEQYF. The chain recombines TRBV7-8 with TRBJ2-7; tentatively, D is TRBD2 (6 bases). Germline-derived CDR1 and CDR2 are SGHVS and FQNEAQ. With 1 base removed from V and 5 bases from J, the gap between germline ends came to 9 bases. The CDR3 consists of 13 residues. The full variable domain, in which reference TRBV7-8 and TRBJ2-7 provide the parts outside the CDR3, is GAGVSQSPRYKVAKRGQDVALRCDPISGHVSLFWYQQALGQGPEFLTYFQNEAQLDKSGLPSDRFFAERPEGSVSTLKIQRTQQEDSAVYLCASSLEGGHEQYFGPGTRLTVT.

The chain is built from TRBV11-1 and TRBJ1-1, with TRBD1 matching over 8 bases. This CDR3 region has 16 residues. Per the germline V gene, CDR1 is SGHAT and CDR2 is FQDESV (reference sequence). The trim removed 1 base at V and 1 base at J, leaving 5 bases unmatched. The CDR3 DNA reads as TGTGCCAGCAGCTTAGATATCAGGGGGCGGAACACTGAAGCTTTCTTT. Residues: CASSLDIRGRNTEAFF.

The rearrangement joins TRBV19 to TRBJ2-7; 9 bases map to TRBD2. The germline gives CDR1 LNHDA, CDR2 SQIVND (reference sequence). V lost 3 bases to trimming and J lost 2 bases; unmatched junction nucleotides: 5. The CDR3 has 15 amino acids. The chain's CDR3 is CASSMALAGTYEQYF. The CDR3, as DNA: TGTGCCAGTAGTATGGCGCTAGCGGGGACCTACGAGCAGTACTTC.

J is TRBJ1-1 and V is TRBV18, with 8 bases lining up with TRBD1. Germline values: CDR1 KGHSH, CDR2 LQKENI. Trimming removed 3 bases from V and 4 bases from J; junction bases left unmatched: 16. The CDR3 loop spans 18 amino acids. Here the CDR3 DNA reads TGTGCCAGCTCACCTACGGGCACAGGGGGAACTTGGGTCACTGAAGCTTTCTTT. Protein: CASSPTGTGGTWVTEAFF.

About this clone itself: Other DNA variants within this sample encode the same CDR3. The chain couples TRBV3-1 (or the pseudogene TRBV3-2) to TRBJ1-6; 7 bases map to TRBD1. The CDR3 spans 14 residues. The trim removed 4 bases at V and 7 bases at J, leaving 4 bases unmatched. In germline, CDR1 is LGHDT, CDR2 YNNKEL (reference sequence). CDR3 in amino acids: CASSLRDSNSPLHF. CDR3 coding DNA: TGTGCCAGCAGCCTCCGGGACAGCAATTCACCCCTCCACTTT.

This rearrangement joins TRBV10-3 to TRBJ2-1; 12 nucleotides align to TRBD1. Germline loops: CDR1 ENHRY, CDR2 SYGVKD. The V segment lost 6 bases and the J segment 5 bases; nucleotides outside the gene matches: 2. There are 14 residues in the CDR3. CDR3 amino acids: CAISRDRGHNEQFF. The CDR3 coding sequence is TGTGCCATCAGCCGGGACAGGGGGCACAATGAGCAGTTCTTC.

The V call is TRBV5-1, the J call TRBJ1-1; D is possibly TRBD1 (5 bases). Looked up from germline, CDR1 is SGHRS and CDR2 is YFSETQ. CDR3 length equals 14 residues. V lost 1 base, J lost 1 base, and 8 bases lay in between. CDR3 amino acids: CASSLIRGNTEAFF. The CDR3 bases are TGCGCCAGCAGCTTGATTAGGGGGAACACTGAAGCTTTCTTT.

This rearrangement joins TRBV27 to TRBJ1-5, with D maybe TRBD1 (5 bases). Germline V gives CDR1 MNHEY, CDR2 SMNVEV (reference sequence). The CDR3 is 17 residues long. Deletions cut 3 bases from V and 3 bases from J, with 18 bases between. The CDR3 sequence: CASSFRRYRGINQPQHF. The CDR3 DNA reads TGTGCCAGCAGTTTCAGGCGCTATCGGGGGATCAATCAGCCCCAGCATTTT.

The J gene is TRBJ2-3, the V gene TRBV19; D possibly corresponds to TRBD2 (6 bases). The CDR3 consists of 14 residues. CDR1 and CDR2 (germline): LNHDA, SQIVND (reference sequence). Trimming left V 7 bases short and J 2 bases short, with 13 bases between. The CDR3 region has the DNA TGTGCCAGTACCACGGCGGGGATCACAGATACGCAGTATTTT. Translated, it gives CASTTAGITDTQYF.

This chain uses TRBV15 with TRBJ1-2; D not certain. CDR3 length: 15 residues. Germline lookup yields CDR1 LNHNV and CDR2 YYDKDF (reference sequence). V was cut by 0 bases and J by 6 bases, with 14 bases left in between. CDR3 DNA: TGTGCCACCAGCAGAGAAGCGACTTATGCTAATGGCTACACCTTC. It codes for CATSREATYANGYTF.

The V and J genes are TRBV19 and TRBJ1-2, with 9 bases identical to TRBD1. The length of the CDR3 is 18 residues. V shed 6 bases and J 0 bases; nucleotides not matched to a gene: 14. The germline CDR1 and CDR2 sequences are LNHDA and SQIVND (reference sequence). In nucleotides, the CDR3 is TGTGCCAGTAGGCTAGCCCGGGACAGGGCAATCGCTAACTATGGCTACACCTTC. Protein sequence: CASRLARDRAIANYGYTF. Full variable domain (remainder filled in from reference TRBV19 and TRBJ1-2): DGGITQSPKYLFRKEGQNVTLSCEQNLNHDAMYWYRQDPGQGLRLIYYSQIVNDFQKGDIAEGYSVSREKKESFPLTVTSAQKNPTAFYLCASRLARDRAIANYGYTFGSGTRLTVV.

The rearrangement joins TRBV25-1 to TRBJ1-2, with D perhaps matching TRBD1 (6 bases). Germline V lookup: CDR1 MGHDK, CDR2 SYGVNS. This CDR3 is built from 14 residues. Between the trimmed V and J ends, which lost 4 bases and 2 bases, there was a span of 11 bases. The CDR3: CASSVNTGNYGYTF. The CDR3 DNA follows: TGTGCCAGCAGTGTAAACACAGGGAACTATGGCTACACCTTC.

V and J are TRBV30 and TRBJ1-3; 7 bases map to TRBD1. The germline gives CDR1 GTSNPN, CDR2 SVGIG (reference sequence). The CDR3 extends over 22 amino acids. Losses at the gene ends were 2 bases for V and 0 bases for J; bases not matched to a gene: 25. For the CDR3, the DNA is TGTGCCTGGAGTCGAGCCCTATTTCTCCCGGACAGGAACTTAAGCTCTGGAAACACCATATATTTT. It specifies CAWSRALFLPDRNLSSGNTIYF.

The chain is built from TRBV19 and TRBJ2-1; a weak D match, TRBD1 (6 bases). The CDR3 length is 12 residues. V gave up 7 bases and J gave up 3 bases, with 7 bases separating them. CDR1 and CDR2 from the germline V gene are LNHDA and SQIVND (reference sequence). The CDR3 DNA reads TGTGCCAGTAAGGACAGCTACAATGAGCAGTTCTTC. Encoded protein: CASKDSYNEQFF.

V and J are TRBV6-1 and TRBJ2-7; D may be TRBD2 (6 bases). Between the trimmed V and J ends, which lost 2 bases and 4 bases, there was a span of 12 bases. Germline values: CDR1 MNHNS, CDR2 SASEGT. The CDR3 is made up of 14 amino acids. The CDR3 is CASSEPGGKYEQYV. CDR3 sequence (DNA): TGTGCCAGCAGTGAACCTGGAGGGAAATACGAGCAGTACGTC.

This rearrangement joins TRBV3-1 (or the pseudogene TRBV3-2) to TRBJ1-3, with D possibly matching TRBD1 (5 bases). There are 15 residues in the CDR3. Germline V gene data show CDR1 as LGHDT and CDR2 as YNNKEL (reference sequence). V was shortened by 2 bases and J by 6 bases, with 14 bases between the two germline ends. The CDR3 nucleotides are TGTGCCAGCAGCCAAAACGGCGGGGCTGAAAACACCATATATTTT. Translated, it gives CASSQNGGAENTIYF.

The CDR3 region has the DNA TGCGCCAGCAGCCAAGATTCAGGTCTTTCACCCCTCCACTTT. Its protein product is CASSQDSGLSPLHF. This rearrangement joins TRBV4-3 to TRBJ1-6; D is unresolved. Per the germline V gene, CDR1 is LGHNA and CDR2 is YSLEER. The CDR3 runs 14 residues. Trimming took 0 bases from V and 9 from J, leaving 9 bases between them.

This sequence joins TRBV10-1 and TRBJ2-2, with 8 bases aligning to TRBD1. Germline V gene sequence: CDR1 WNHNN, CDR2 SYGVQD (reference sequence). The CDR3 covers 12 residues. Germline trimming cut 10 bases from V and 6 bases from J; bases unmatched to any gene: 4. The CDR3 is CANTGGPGELFF. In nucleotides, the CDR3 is TGCGCCAACACAGGGGGTCCCGGGGAGCTGTTTTTT.

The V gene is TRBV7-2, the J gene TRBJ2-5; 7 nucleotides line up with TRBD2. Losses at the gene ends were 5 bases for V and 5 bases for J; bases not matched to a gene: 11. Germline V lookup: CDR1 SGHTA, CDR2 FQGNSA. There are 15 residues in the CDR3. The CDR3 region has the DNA TGTGCCAGCAGCCGTCTCCGGGGGGAGGGCGAGACCCAGTACTTC. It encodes CASSRLRGEGETQYF.

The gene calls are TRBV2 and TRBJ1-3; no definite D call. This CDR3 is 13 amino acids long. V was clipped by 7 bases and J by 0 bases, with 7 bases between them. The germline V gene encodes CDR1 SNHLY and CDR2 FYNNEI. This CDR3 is CASMEYSGNTIYF. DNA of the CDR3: TGTGCCAGCATGGAGTACTCTGGAAACACCATATATTTT. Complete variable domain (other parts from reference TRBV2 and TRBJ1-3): EPEVTQTPSHQVTQMGQEVILRCVPISNHLYFYWYRQILGQKVEFLVSFYNNEISEKSEIFDDQFSVERPDGSNFTLKIRSTKLEDSAMYFCASMEYSGNTIYFGEGSWLTVV.

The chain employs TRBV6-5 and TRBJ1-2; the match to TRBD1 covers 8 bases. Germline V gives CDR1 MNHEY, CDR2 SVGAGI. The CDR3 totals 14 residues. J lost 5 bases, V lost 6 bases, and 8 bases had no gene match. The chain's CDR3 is CASSPRTGLYGYTF. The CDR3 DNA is TGTGCCAGCAGCCCCCGGACAGGGTTATATGGCTACACCTTC.

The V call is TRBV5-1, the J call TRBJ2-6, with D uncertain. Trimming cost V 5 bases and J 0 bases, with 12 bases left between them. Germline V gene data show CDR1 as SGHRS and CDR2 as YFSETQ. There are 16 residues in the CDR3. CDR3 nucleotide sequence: TGCGCCAGCAGGATACAGCCGAGCTCTGGGGCCAACGTCCTGACTTTC. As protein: CASRIQPSSGANVLTF.

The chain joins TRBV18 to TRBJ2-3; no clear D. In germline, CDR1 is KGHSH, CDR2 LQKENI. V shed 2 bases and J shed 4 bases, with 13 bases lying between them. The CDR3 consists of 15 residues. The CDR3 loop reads CASSPVAVGSDTQYF. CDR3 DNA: TGTGCCAGCTCACCAGTAGCCGTCGGATCAGATACGCAGTATTTT.

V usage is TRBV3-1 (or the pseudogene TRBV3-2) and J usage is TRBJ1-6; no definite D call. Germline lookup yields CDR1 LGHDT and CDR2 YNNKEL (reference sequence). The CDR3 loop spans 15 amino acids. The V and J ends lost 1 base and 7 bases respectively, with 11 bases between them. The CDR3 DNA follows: TGTGCCAGCAGCCAAGGAAGGAGCGGGAATTCACCCCTCCACTTT. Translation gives CASSQGRSGNSPLHF.

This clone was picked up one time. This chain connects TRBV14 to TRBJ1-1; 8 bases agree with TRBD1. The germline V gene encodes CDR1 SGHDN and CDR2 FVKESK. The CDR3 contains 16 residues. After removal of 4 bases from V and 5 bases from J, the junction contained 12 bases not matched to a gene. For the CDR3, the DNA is TGTGCCAGCAGCCTTTATGGTAACAGGGGGAAAACTGAAGCTTTCTTT. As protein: CASSLYGNRGKTEAFF.

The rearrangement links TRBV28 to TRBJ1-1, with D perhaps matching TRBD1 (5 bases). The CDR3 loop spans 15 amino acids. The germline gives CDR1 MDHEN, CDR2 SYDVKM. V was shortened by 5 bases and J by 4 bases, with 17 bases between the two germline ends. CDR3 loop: CASSVTEGRATEAFF. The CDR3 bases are TGTGCCAGCAGTGTGACAGAAGGTAGGGCCACTGAAGCTTTCTTT.

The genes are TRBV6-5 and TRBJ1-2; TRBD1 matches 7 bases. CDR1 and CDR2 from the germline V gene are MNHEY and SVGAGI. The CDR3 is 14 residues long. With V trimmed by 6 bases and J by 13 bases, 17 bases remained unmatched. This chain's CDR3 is CASSRQGLLVLLTF. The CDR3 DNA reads TGTGCCAGCAGCCGACAGGGCCTTTTAGTTTTGCTCACCTTC.

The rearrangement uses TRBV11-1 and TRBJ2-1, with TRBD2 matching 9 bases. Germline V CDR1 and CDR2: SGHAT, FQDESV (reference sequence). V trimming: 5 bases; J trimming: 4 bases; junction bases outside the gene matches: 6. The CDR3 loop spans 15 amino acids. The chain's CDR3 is CASSRRGGLYNEQFF. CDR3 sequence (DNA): TGTGCCAGCAGCCGGCGGGGGGGATTGTACAATGAGCAGTTCTTC. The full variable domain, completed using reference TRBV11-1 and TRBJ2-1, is EAEVAQSPRYKITEKSQAVAFWCDPISGHATLYWYRQILGQGPELLVQFQDESVVDDSQLPKDRFSAERLKGVDSTLKIQPAELGDSAMYLCASSRRGGLYNEQFFGPGTRLTVL.

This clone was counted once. The CDR3 loop is CATSVKPRSGSYEQYF. The CDR3 nucleotides read TGTGCCACCAGTGTAAAACCGAGGAGCGGGTCCTACGAGCAGTACTTC. The chain uses TRBV24-1 and TRBJ2-7; a possible D gene is TRBD2 (6 bases). The germline CDR1 and CDR2 sequences are KGHDR and SFDVKD. The CDR3 runs 16 residues. Trimming shortened V by 5 bases and J by 1 base, and 17 bases separated the two germline ends.

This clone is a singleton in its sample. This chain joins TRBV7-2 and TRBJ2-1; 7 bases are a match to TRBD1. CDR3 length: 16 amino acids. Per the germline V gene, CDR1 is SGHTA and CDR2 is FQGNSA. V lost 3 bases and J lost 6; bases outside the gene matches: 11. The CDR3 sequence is CASSFTPGQPANEQFF. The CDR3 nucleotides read TGTGCCAGCAGCTTCACCCCGGGACAGCCTGCCAATGAGCAGTTCTTC.

DNA of the CDR3: TGTGCCATCAGGGGGACAACGAACACTGAAGCTTTCTTT. The encoded protein is CAIRGTTNTEAFF. The V and J genes are TRBV10-3 and TRBJ1-1; tentative D call: TRBD1 (6 bases). The CDR3 extends over 13 amino acids. Trimming cost V 6 bases and J 1 base, with 9 bases left between them. Germline CDR1 ENHRY, CDR2 SYGVKD.

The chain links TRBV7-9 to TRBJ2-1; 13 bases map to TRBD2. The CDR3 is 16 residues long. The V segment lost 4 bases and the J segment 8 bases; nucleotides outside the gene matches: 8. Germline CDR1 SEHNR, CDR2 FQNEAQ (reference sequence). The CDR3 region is CASSSPGLAGLYEQFF. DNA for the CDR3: TGTGCCAGCAGCTCGCCGGGACTAGCGGGGCTCTATGAGCAGTTCTTC.